These 10 T cell receptor beta chains share one sample of origin, sequenced in a study of cytomegalovirus exposure and HLA in healthy donors. The study ran its PCR with 60 Vbeta and 13 Jbeta primers. Profiling relied on immunoSEQ multiplex PCR, and the TCRdb table lists in-frame clones only, not all of them. This listing includes about 200,000 clones. Sequencing input: PBMCs. These receptor sequences come from a man aged 25 to 45 in good health and CMV-seronegative.

This chain joins TRBV5-6 and TRBJ1-1; maybe TRBD1 (6 bases). The V end was cut by 4 bases, the J end by 1 base, with 20 bases between. Germline lookup yields CDR1 SGHDT and CDR2 YYEEEE. This CDR3 is 17 amino acids long. The CDR3 sequence is CASSPWGGRGPNTEAFF. Here the CDR3 DNA reads TGTGCCAGCAGCCCCTGGGGGGGACGGGGGCCGAACACTGAAGCTTTCTTT.

A note on this clone: The CDR3 carries no conserved terminal phenylalanine or tryptophan, so it likely arises from a read error. The chain links TRBV6-6 to TRBJ1-1; a weak D match, TRBD1 (5 bases). The CDR3 totals 16 residues. Germline values: CDR1 MNHNY, CDR2 SVGAGI (reference sequence). Trimming left V 4 bases short and J 3 bases short, with 18 bases between. The CDR3, as DNA: TGTGCCAGCAGTTTGCGATTTGGGGGGGGTGACACTGAAGCTTTCCTT. Its protein is CASSLRFGGGDTEAFL.

This chain uses TRBV9 with TRBJ1-2; D is undetermined. CDR1 SGDLS and CDR2 YYNGEE come from the germline V gene. CDR3 length: 17 amino acids. Trimming left V 4 bases short and J 0 bases short, with 19 bases between. The chain's CDR3 is CASSHSGDELPNYGYTF. DNA for the CDR3: TGTGCCAGCAGCCACAGCGGAGATGAGCTTCCTAACTATGGCTACACCTTC.

This sequence joins TRBV10-3 and TRBJ1-4; 7 bases are a match to TRBD1. The CDR3 has 15 amino acids. Germline V gives CDR1 ENHRY, CDR2 SYGVKD. V lost 3 bases, J lost 0 bases, and 1 base stayed unmatched. CDR3 sequence (DNA): TGTGCCATCAGTGATGGGACAGCAACTAATGAAAAACTGTTTTTT. It codes for CAISDGTATNEKLFF.

The J gene is TRBJ2-5, the V gene TRBV6-1; D perhaps matches TRBD2 (6 bases). The J call may be in error: the DNA end matches TRBJ2-7 better. Germline loops: CDR1 MNHNS, CDR2 SASEGT. This CDR3 region has 19 residues. CDR3 nucleotide sequence: TGTGCCAGCAGTGAAGTCGGCGAGTATTTGGCAGGGAGGACCTACGAGCAGTACTTC. Encoded protein: CASSEVGEYLAGRTYEQYF.

The chain uses TRBV7-2 and TRBJ2-1; TRBD2 matches 7 bases. This CDR3 region has 15 residues. Per germline, CDR1 SGHTA and CDR2 FQGNSA. With V trimmed by 5 bases and J by 5 bases, 9 bases remained unmatched. DNA of the CDR3: TGTGCCAGCAGCCCCCCTTCGGGGGGACACAATGAGCAGTTCTTC. Translating it yields CASSPPSGGHNEQFF.

The chain recombines TRBV4-2 with TRBJ2-3, with 8 nucleotides matching TRBD2. The germline CDR1 and CDR2 sequences are LGHNA and YNFKEQ. CDR3 size: 16 residues. Losses at the gene ends were 4 bases for V and 1 base for J; bases not matched to a gene: 7. CDR3 DNA: TGTGCCAGCAGCCCGCTGCGGGGGGCGGGCACAGATACGCAGTATTTT. Its translation: CASSPLRGAGTDTQYF.

J is TRBJ2-7 and V is TRBV30; 8 positions match TRBD1. CDR1 is GTSNPN, CDR2 SVGIG, per germline (reference sequence). After removal of 2 bases from V and 3 bases from J, the junction contained 6 bases not matched to a gene. The CDR3 length is 14 residues. CDR3 amino acids: CAWSPPGQDYEQYF. The DNA for the CDR3 is TGTGCCTGGAGTCCTCCGGGACAGGACTACGAGCAGTACTTC.

CDR3 residues: CASSRQALYGYTF. In nucleotides, the CDR3 is TGTGCCAGCAGCCGACAGGCTCTCTATGGCTACACCTTC. This rearrangement joins TRBV6-5 to TRBJ1-2, with D perhaps matching TRBD1 (6 bases). The CDR3 spans 13 residues. Between the trimmed V and J ends, which lost 6 bases and 4 bases, there was a span of 12 bases. Germline-derived CDR1 and CDR2 are MNHEY and SVGAGI.

The V gene is TRBV6-1, the J gene TRBJ1-2; 11 positions agree with TRBD1. The CDR3 extends over 15 amino acids. CDR1 MNHNS and CDR2 SASEGT come from the germline V gene. After removal of 7 bases from V and 8 bases from J, the junction contained 12 bases not matched to a gene. In DNA, the CDR3 is TGTGCCAGCAATGGACAGGGGGCGGACCCGTTGGGCTACACCTTC. Protein product: CASNGQGADPLGYTF.